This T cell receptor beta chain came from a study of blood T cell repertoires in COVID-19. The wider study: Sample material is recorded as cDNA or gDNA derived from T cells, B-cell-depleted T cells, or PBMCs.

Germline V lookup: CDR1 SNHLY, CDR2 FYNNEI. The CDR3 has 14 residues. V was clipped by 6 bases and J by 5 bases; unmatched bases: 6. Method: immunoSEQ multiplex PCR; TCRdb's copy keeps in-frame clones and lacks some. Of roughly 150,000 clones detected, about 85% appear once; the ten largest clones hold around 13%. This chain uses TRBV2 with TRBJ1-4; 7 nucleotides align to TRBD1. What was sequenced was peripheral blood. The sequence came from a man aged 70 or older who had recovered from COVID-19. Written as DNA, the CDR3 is TGTGCCAGCAGCCCCGGGACAGTGAATGAAAAACTGTTTTTT. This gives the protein CASSPGTVNEKLFF.